The T cell receptor (beta chain) described here comes from a study of shared clonotypes between healthy human individuals. Background on the study: Three plates were used per donor for CD4 naive, three for CD4 memory, two for CD8 naive and one for CD8 memory.

Trimming left V 2 bases short and J 6 bases short, with 22 bases between. CDR3 length: 17 residues. Germline loops: CDR1 SGHVS, CDR2 FQNEAQ. The protocol was immunoSEQ multiplex PCR, while the TCRdb copy is restricted to in-frame clones and leaves out a portion. The table records 550,000 to 800,000 clones, about 74% of them present only once. The receptor was derived from a young woman in good health. The material sequenced was memory CD4+ T cells sorted from blood. Described subset: CD45RA-negative fraction. The V and J genes are TRBV7-8 and TRBJ2-5, with D unresolved. The CDR3 is CASSLLAAELPYQTQYF. The DNA for the CDR3 is TGTGCCAGCAGCTTATTAGCTGCCGAGCTCCCCTATCAGACCCAGTACTTC.